The subject of this entry is one T cell receptor (beta chain). Its antigen is unidentified. The record originates from a study of cytomegalovirus exposure and HLA in healthy donors. Study-wide background: Under 90% of 398 genotyped donors fell in the Caucasian-associated ancestry cluster. The study, taken as a whole, reports: TCR beta chain V- and J-gene trimming was linked, in a later analysis, to a missense variant in DCLRE1C. There were reportedly fewer N-insertions in an Asian-associated ancestry cluster than the roughly 700-donor mean, in a later analysis.

The CDR3 covers 17 residues. V was shortened by 4 bases and J by 0 bases, with 16 bases between the two germline ends. Germline values: CDR1 LGHNA, CDR2 YSLEER. The PCR made use of 60 Vbeta and 13 Jbeta primers. TCRdb keeps only in-frame clones here, not all; method: immunoSEQ multiplex PCR. This table holds 110,000 to 150,000 clones, less than 80% found once. Sequences were obtained from PBMCs. The gene calls are TRBV4-3 and TRBJ2-1; D perhaps matches TRBD1 (6 bases). The clonotype comes from a woman between 50 and 59 years old in good health and CMV-seropositive. The CDR3 region is CASSPGGSSSSYNEQFF. The CDR3, as DNA: TGCGCCAGCAGCCCTGGGGGCAGCTCGAGCTCCTACAATGAGCAGTTCTTC.